The 25 T cell receptor beta chains below come from one sample, sequenced in a study of blood T cell repertoires in COVID-19. Sequencing was performed with immunoSEQ multiplex PCR; in TCRdb, only in-frame clones are kept and a portion is missing. The repertoire holds around 61,000 clones, roughly 90% seen once, with roughly 1.4% in the top ten. Sequencing was done on a sample of peripheral blood. The receptors shown here come from a man in his sixties with acute or convalescent COVID-19.

The V call is TRBV6-5, the J call TRBJ1-4; a weak D match, TRBD1 (5 bases). Per germline, CDR1 MNHEY and CDR2 SVGAGI. The V end lost 8 bases, the J end lost 13 bases, and 26 bases lay between the germline ends. CDR3 length: 15 amino acids. As DNA, the CDR3 is TGTGCCAGCTATCCCTCCGGGCCCGCCGGGGGAGGACTGTTTTTT. Encoded protein: CASYPSGPAGGGLFF.

CDR3 loop: CASSLRGLREGQVAFF. CDR3 bases: TGTGCCAGCAGCTTAAGGGGCCTCCGGGAGGGTCAGGTAGCTTTCTTT. This rearrangement joins TRBV11-2 to TRBJ1-1; D might be TRBD1 (5 bases). Germline V lookup: CDR1 SGHAT, CDR2 FQNNGV. Trimming pared 2 bases from V and 10 bases from J, leaving 23 bases between. The CDR3 length is 16 residues. Combining the CDR3 with reference TRBV11-2 and TRBJ1-1 gives the whole variable domain EAGVAQSPRYKIIEKRQSVAFWCNPISGHATLYWYQQILGQGPKLLIQFQNNGVVDDSQLPKDRFSAERLKGVDSTLKIQPAKLEDSAVYLCASSLRGLREGQVAFFGQGTRLTVV.

The chain links TRBV2 to TRBJ1-3; D is ambiguous. CDR1 and CDR2 (germline): SNHLY, FYNNEI. The CDR3 totals 12 residues. V lost 2 bases and J lost 4, with 3 bases in between. The CDR3 sequence is CASSETGNTIYF. The CDR3 DNA reads TGTGCCAGCAGTGAAACAGGAAACACCATATATTTT.

This sequence joins TRBV5-1 and TRBJ1-1; 9 nucleotides agree with TRBD1. Germline CDR1 and CDR2: SGHRS and YFSETQ. The CDR3 sequence is 14 residues long. V gave up 0 bases and J gave up 6 bases; unmatched junction bases: 3. The CDR3 bases are TGCGCCAGCAGCTTGGGACAGGGGGTTCCTGAAGCTTTCTTT. Its protein is CASSLGQGVPEAFF.

The genes are TRBV18 and TRBJ1-1; D is unresolved. Germline values: CDR1 KGHSH, CDR2 LQKENI. The V end was cut by 1 base, the J end by 0 bases, with 9 bases between. There are 15 residues in the CDR3. CDR3 in amino acids: CASSPLQKMNTEAFF. The CDR3 DNA reads TGTGCCAGCTCACCACTGCAGAAAATGAACACTGAAGCTTTCTTT. Combining the CDR3 with reference TRBV18 and TRBJ1-1 gives the whole variable domain NAGVMQNPRHLVRRRGQEARLRCSPMKGHSHVYWYRQLPEEGLKFMVYLQKENIIDESGMPKERFSAEFPKEGPSILRIQQVVRGDSAAYFCASSPLQKMNTEAFFGQGTRLTVV.

This clone was counted between two and nine times. The rearrangement joins TRBV7-6 to TRBJ2-1; TRBD2 matches 9 bases. Germline V CDR1 and CDR2: SGHVS, FNYEAQ. The V gene end was trimmed by 1 base and the J gene end by 5 bases; junction bases not matched to a gene: 3. CDR3 length equals 15 residues. This CDR3 is CASSLGAGGNNEQFF. The CDR3 nucleotides are TGTGCCAGCAGCTTAGGGGCGGGGGGGAACAATGAGCAGTTCTTC.

The CDR3 bases are TGTGCCAGCAGCGTAGCTGCCGGGGTTGAAGCTTTCTTT. As protein: CASSVAAGVEAFF. The chain has TRBV9 and TRBJ1-1; D call uncertain. CDR1 and CDR2 from the germline V gene are SGDLS and YYNGEE. CDR3 length: 13 amino acids. V lost 0 bases to trimming and J lost 7 bases, with 10 bases between them. The whole variable domain, remainder taken from reference TRBV9 and TRBJ1-1, is DSGVTQTPKHLITATGQRVTLRCSPRSGDLSVYWYQQSLDQGLQFLIQYYNGEERAKGNILERFSAQQFPDLHSELNLSSLELGDSALYFCASSVAAGVEAFFGQGTRLTVV.

V is TRBV6-5 and J is TRBJ2-7; D is ambiguous. From germline, CDR1 is MNHEY and CDR2 SVGAGI. With 5 bases removed from V and 3 bases from J, the gap between germline ends came to 14 bases. The CDR3 covers 14 residues. The CDR3 loop reads CASSPSNPFYEQYF. The CDR3 DNA reads as TGTGCCAGCAGTCCAAGCAACCCCTTCTACGAGCAGTACTTC.

This clone was recorded once. The chain employs TRBV24-1 and TRBJ2-7; TRBD1 matches 12 bases. CDR1 and CDR2 (germline): KGHDR, SFDVKD. The CDR3 has 16 amino acids. The V and J ends lost 1 base and 3 bases, in that order; junction bases with no gene match: 3. The CDR3 coding sequence is TGTGCCACCAGTGATTTCGGGACAGGGGGCTTCTACGAGCAGTACTTC. Protein: CATSDFGTGGFYEQYF.

This rearrangement joins TRBV6-4 to TRBJ2-1; 8 positions match TRBD1. This CDR3 region has 18 residues. J gave up 3 bases and V 7 bases, and 17 bases lay outside the gene matches. Germline V lookup: CDR1 MRHNA, CDR2 SNTAGT. The CDR3 sequence is CASTLLTGENGLYNEQFF. As DNA, the CDR3 is TGTGCCAGCACCCTATTGACAGGGGAGAACGGCCTCTACAATGAGCAGTTCTTC.

This rearrangement joins TRBV9 to TRBJ1-1; no clear D gene. The CDR3 has 13 residues. V lost 0 bases, J lost 2 bases, and 5 bases lay in between. Germline values: CDR1 SGDLS, CDR2 YYNGEE. CDR3 protein: CASSVATNTEAFF. CDR3 DNA: TGTGCCAGCAGCGTAGCTACTAACACTGAAGCTTTCTTT.

The chain employs TRBV2 and TRBJ1-6, with D possibly TRBD1 on 5 matching bases. Trimming cost V 6 bases and J 10 bases, with 16 bases left between them. This CDR3 has 14 amino acids. CDR1 is SNHLY, CDR2 FYNNEI, per germline. The CDR3: CASRGPRGRSPLHF. The CDR3 DNA reads TGTGCCAGCAGGGGTCCTAGGGGTCGGTCACCCCTCCACTTT.

The chain has TRBV27 and TRBJ2-1; TRBD1 matches 7 bases. Germline CDR1 reads MNHEY; CDR2 reads SMNVEV (reference sequence). This CDR3 has 15 amino acids. The V gene end was trimmed by 2 bases and the J gene end by 4 bases; junction bases not matched to a gene: 5. DNA of the CDR3: TGTGCCAGCAGTTTACGCGACAGGGAGTACAATGAGCAGTTCTTC. Translated, it gives CASSLRDREYNEQFF.

This rearrangement joins TRBV11-2 to TRBJ1-6; D call uncertain. Trimming shortened V by 3 bases and J by 6 bases, and 12 bases separated the two germline ends. The CDR3 has 15 residues. The V gene's germline CDR1 is SGHAT and CDR2 FQNNGV. Here the CDR3 reads CASSFRVGVNSPLHF. The CDR3 DNA reads TGTGCCAGCAGCTTCCGGGTCGGTGTTAATTCACCCCTCCACTTT.

J is TRBJ1-1 and V is TRBV21-1. TRBV21-1 is labeled a pseudogene. This CDR3 region has 15 residues. CDR3 nucleotide sequence: TGTGCCAGCACCCTAGCGGAGGGACGTAACACTGAAGCTTTCTTT. Translation gives CASTLAEGRNTEAFF.

The chain uses TRBV11-2 and TRBJ2-1, with TRBD1 identical over 9 bases. Germline V gene sequence: CDR1 SGHAT, CDR2 FQNNGV. With V trimmed by 5 bases and J by 6 bases, 11 bases remained unmatched. The CDR3 consists of 16 residues. CDR3 amino acids: CASSRGTGIMGNEQFF. In DNA form, the CDR3 reads TGTGCCAGCAGCAGGGGGACAGGGATAATGGGCAATGAGCAGTTCTTC. The full variable domain, with the rest looked up from reference TRBV11-2 and TRBJ2-1, is EAGVAQSPRYKIIEKRQSVAFWCNPISGHATLYWYQQILGQGPKLLIQFQNNGVVDDSQLPKDRFSAERLKGVDSTLKIQPAKLEDSAVYLCASSRGTGIMGNEQFFGPGTRLTVL.

This sequence joins TRBV24-1 and TRBJ2-1; D is perhaps TRBD2 (6 bases). The CDR3 is 18 residues long. The V and J ends lost 1 base and 0 bases respectively, with 15 bases between them. The germline V gene encodes CDR1 KGHDR and CDR2 SFDVKD. The chain's CDR3 is CATSDFGRGQDSYNEQFF. The DNA for the CDR3 is TGTGCCACCAGTGATTTCGGGAGAGGCCAGGACTCCTACAATGAGCAGTTCTTC.

This chain links TRBV4-2 with TRBJ1-2; TRBD1 matches at 7 bases. This CDR3 contains 15 residues. Germline CDR1 LGHNA, CDR2 YNFKEQ. V was pared by 4 bases and J by 4 bases, with 9 bases of the junction left unmatched. The CDR3 is CASSRGGTDPYGYTF. CDR3 in DNA: TGTGCCAGCAGCCGAGGCGGGACAGATCCCTATGGCTACACCTTC.

This chain links TRBV15 with TRBJ2-3, with unresolved D. Trimming took off 0 bases at V and 5 bases at J, with 12 bases between the two ends. This CDR3 region has 15 residues. Germline loops: CDR1 LNHNV, CDR2 YYDKDF (reference sequence). CDR3 DNA: TGTGCCACCAGCAGAGATTCCGGGTGGCGAGATACGCAGTATTTT. Its translation: CATSRDSGWRDTQYF.

This chain connects TRBV27 to TRBJ1-2, with D maybe TRBD1 (6 bases). The CDR3 sequence is 15 residues long. V was cut by 4 bases and J by 6 bases, with 18 bases left in between. Germline V lookup: CDR1 MNHEY, CDR2 SMNVEV (reference sequence). The CDR3 sequence is CASSSYPKGVDGYTF. The CDR3 bases are TGTGCCAGCAGTTCCTATCCCAAGGGGGTCGATGGCTACACCTTC.

The chain combines TRBV9 with TRBJ2-5; weak D call: TRBD2 (7 bases). Trimming removed 0 bases from V and 5 bases from J, with 23 bases in between. The germline V gene encodes CDR1 SGDLS and CDR2 YYNGEE. CDR3 size: 18 residues. The DNA of the CDR3 is TGTGCCAGCAGCGTAGGGGGGGGCGCGGGCCCCCCCCGGGAGACCCAGTACTTC. Protein product: CASSVGGGAGPPRETQYF.

The chain has TRBV9 and TRBJ2-7; a weak D match, TRBD2 (6 bases). Germline V gene sequence: CDR1 SGDLS, CDR2 YYNGEE. Trimming took 2 bases from V and 3 from J, leaving 12 bases between them. CDR3 length equals 14 residues. CDR3 in amino acids: CASSVVGGGYEQYF. In DNA, the CDR3 is TGTGCCAGCAGCGTCGTCGGGGGTGGCTACGAGCAGTACTTC. The variable domain in full, completed from reference TRBV9 and TRBJ2-7, reads DSGVTQTPKHLITATGQRVTLRCSPRSGDLSVYWYQQSLDQGLQFLIQYYNGEERAKGNILERFSAQQFPDLHSELNLSSLELGDSALYFCASSVVGGGYEQYFGPGTRLTVT.

The chain uses TRBV6-6 and TRBJ1-6; D is ambiguous. The CDR3 loop spans 14 amino acids. Germline V gene lookup returns CDR1 MNHNY and CDR2 SVGAGI (reference sequence). V lost 6 bases and J lost 7, with 13 bases in between. The CDR3: CASSPLTFNSPLHF. For the CDR3, the DNA is TGTGCCAGCAGCCCCCTGACATTCAATTCACCCCTCCACTTT.

This sequence joins TRBV19 and TRBJ1-2, with 7 bases matching TRBD1. The CDR3 has 19 residues. V lost 11 bases and J lost 8; bases outside the gene matches: 32. Germline V gives CDR1 LNHDA, CDR2 SQIVND (reference sequence). The CDR3 DNA sequence: TGTGCCTCCAGTAGTATATTTAAACGAGACAGGGAAGTTTTTGGCGGCTACACCTTC. Translating gives CASSSIFKRDREVFGGYTF.

The CDR3 is CASSQVTGKNSPLHF. CDR3 sequence (DNA): TGTGCCAGCAGCCAAGTCACAGGGAAGAATTCACCCCTCCACTTT. The rearrangement links TRBV3-1 (or the pseudogene TRBV3-2) to TRBJ1-6; TRBD1 might be the D (6 bases). Germline CDR1 reads LGHDT; CDR2 reads YNNKEL (reference sequence). The CDR3 extends over 15 amino acids. V lost 1 base and J lost 7, with 11 bases in between.